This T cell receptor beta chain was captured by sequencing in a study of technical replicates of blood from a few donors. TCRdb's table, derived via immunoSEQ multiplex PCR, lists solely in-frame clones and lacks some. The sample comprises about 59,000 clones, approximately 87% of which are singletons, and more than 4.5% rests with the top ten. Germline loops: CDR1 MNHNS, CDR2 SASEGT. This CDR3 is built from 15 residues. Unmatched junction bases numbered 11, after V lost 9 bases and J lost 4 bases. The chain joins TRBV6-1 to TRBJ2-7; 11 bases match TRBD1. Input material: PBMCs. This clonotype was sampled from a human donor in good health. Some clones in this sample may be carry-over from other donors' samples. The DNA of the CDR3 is TGTGCCAGTGCGACTCGGACAGGGGGCGCTTACGAGCAGTACTTC. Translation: CASATRTGGAYEQYF.